A single sample gave rise to the 11 T cell receptor beta chains below, sequenced in a study of T cells in Graves' hyperthyroidism and ophthalmopathy. Amplified TCR beta CDR3 regions came from RNA transcripts. HTBI primers drove first-round RT-PCR of the TCR CDR3. TCRdb fed the multiplex PCR reads into MiXCR, producing one record per CDR3 protein. The sample carries about 560,000 distinct CDR3 sequences, around 17% recorded once. What was sequenced was blood. The receptors were gathered from a woman aged 18 to 35 with Graves' hyperthyroidism.

A remark on this clonotype: One base away lies a much larger clone, so this may be a sequencing read error. The rearrangement joins TRBV28 to TRBJ1-2; tentatively, D is TRBD1 (5 bases). Between the trimmed V and J ends, which lost 5 bases and 5 bases, there was a span of 15 bases. The germline V gene has CDR1 MDHEN and CDR2 SYDVKM. There are 14 residues in the CDR3. The CDR3: CASSPGTDKYGYTF. CDR3 coding DNA: TGTGCCAGCAGTCCCGGGACGGACAAGTATGGCTACACCTTC.

This clonotype was picked up many times. The rearrangement uses TRBV11-2 and TRBJ2-1; D is ambiguous. Germline assignment: CDR1 SGHAT and CDR2 FQNNGV. V was clipped by 7 bases and J by 10 bases, with 11 bases between them. The CDR3 is 11 residues long. The CDR3 coding sequence is TGTGCCAGCACCCCCGGGCGGGAGCAGTTCTTC. This codes for CASTPGREQFF. The whole variable domain, filled in from reference TRBV11-2 and TRBJ2-1, reads EAGVAQSPRYKIIEKRQSVAFWCNPISGHATLYWYQQILGQGPKLLIQFQNNGVVDDSQLPKDRFSAERLKGVDSTLKIQPAKLEDSAVYLCASTPGREQFFGPGTRLTVL.

This clonotype was picked up a small number of times. The chain joins TRBV11-3 to TRBJ1-4; possibly TRBD1 for D (5 bases). Trimming removed 1 base at V and 2 bases at J, with 11 bases between. Germline CDR1 SGHNT, CDR2 YENEEA. The CDR3 runs 16 residues. The CDR3: CASSLARVSTNEKLFF. In DNA form, the CDR3 reads TGTGCCAGCAGCTTAGCCAGGGTTTCGACTAATGAAAAACTGTTTTTT.

The table lists this clonotype with a few counts. The chain links TRBV5-1 to TRBJ1-4, with D uncertain. V gave up 4 bases and J gave up 0 bases, with 13 bases separating them. Per germline, CDR1 SGHRS and CDR2 YFSETQ. This CDR3 is 16 amino acids long. The chain's CDR3 is CASSPKDATTNEKLFF. The CDR3 region has the DNA TGCGCCAGCAGCCCAAAGGACGCCACAACTAATGAAAAACTGTTTTTT.

This clonotype has at least ten counts. This chain joins TRBV7-2 and TRBJ1-2, with D maybe TRBD1 (6 bases). The ends were cut back, 7 bases at V and 1 base at J, with 10 bases in the middle. Germline CDR1 SGHTA, CDR2 FQGNSA. This CDR3 is 13 amino acids long. In DNA, the CDR3 is TGTGCCAGCACCTTGGACAGTAACTATGGCTACACCTTC. Translating it yields CASTLDSNYGYTF.

The sample holds a few counts of this clonotype. The rearrangement links TRBV5-1 to TRBJ2-7; D gene ambiguous. Germline V gene lookup returns CDR1 SGHRS and CDR2 YFSETQ. The germline V and J ends were trimmed by 0 bases and 7 bases, with 17 bases remaining between them. The CDR3 is 15 residues long. The CDR3 bases are TGCGCCAGCAGCTTGGAAACCTTTCGGCAAGGGGAGCAGTACTTC. Amino acids: CASSLETFRQGEQYF.

The rearrangement joins TRBV27 to TRBJ1-5; TRBD1 agrees at 7 bases. This CDR3 is built from 15 residues. Germline-derived CDR1 and CDR2 are MNHEY and SMNVEV (reference sequence). With 5 bases clipped from V and 2 bases from J, the junction kept 6 bases outside the gene matches. CDR3 nucleotides: TGTGCCAGCAGTACACAGGGGAGAGGCAATCAGCCCCAGCATTTT. Translation: CASSTQGRGNQPQHF.

This chain connects TRBV7-9 to TRBJ1-6, with unresolved D. V was clipped by 5 bases and J by 9 bases, with 14 bases between them. Per germline, CDR1 SEHNR and CDR2 FQNEAQ (reference sequence). CDR3 length: 14 residues. Here the CDR3 DNA reads TGTGCCAGCAGCGCAACGTCGAAGGGTTCACCCCTCCACTTT. This encodes CASSATSKGSPLHF.

This clonotype was seen a few times. This chain joins TRBV4-1 and TRBJ2-5, with D perhaps being TRBD1 or TRBD2 (6 bases each). Germline assignment: CDR1 MGHRA and CDR2 YSYEKL. V lost 0 bases and J 6 bases, leaving 20 bases between the germline ends. The CDR3 loop spans 17 amino acids. Written as DNA, the CDR3 is TGCGCCAGCAGCCAAGATCCTGTGTTGGGGGGCAAGAAGACCCAGTACTTC. This encodes CASSQDPVLGGKKTQYF.

The rearrangement uses TRBV10-2 and TRBJ1-4; possible D gene TRBD1, 6 bases. This CDR3 has 18 amino acids. Trimming pared 10 bases from V and 0 bases from J, leaving 24 bases between. Per germline, CDR1 WSHSY and CDR2 SAAADI. The CDR3 spells CATIETGTRNPTNEKLFF. CDR3 sequence (DNA): TGCGCCACCATCGAAACAGGGACTAGAAACCCAACTAATGAAAAACTGTTTTTT.

This clonotype has ten or more counts. The chain has TRBV20-1 and TRBJ1-5, with no clear D. V was shortened by 7 bases and J by 3 bases, with 10 bases between the two germline ends. Germline V gene lookup returns CDR1 DFQATT and CDR2 SNEGSKA (reference sequence). The CDR3 extends over 12 amino acids. DNA for the CDR3: TGCAGTGGGCGGGCGCCCAATCAGCCCCAGCATTTT. It is translated as CSGRAPNQPQHF.